These 25 T cell receptor beta chains were sequenced from one sample in a study of T-cell reconstitution after alpha-beta-depleted transplantation in children. Molecular barcoding with unique molecular identifiers was used for the TCRbeta library. TCRdb independently ran MiXCR on the PCR reads; one entry per CDR3 protein. The sample consists of a few hundred thousand distinct CDR3 sequences, roughly 13% of them appearing once. Sequenced material: PBMCs, mostly from graft donor cells, taken 360 days after TCRalphabeta/CD19-depleted stem cell transplant. These receptors were taken from a male patient under 18 who had a stem cell transplant for acute myeloid leukemia, so the T cells may come from the graft donor.

The chain recombines TRBV30 with TRBJ2-7; 8 bases align to TRBD2. The CDR3 has 13 residues. Germline V gene lookup returns CDR1 GTSNPN and CDR2 SVGIG (reference sequence). J gave up 2 bases and V 3 bases, and 3 bases lay outside the gene matches. The CDR3 sequence is CAWSVAGPYEQYF. Here the CDR3 DNA reads TGTGCCTGGAGCGTAGCGGGACCCTACGAGCAGTACTTC.

The chain combines TRBV29-1 with TRBJ2-3, with D perhaps matching TRBD2 (6 bases). The CDR3 has 14 amino acids. Germline V gene data show CDR1 as SQVTM and CDR2 as ANQGSEA. The ends were cut back, 8 bases at V and 4 bases at J, with 19 bases in the middle. CDR3 loop: CSLDRRDGADTQYF. Here the CDR3 DNA reads TGCAGCCTGGATAGGAGGGACGGGGCAGATACGCAGTATTTT.

V usage is TRBV9 and J usage is TRBJ2-2, with D possibly being TRBD1 or TRBD2 (5 bases each). Germline V gene lookup returns CDR1 SGDLS and CDR2 YYNGEE. The CDR3 consists of 14 residues. The ends were cut back, 5 bases at V and 6 bases at J, with 14 bases in the middle. The CDR3 protein is CASSEEGWPGELFF. CDR3 coding DNA: TGTGCCAGCAGTGAAGAGGGGTGGCCCGGGGAGCTGTTTTTT.

The sample holds many counts of this clonotype. The rearrangement links TRBV29-1 to TRBJ2-7; either TRBD1 or TRBD2 may supply D (5 bases each). The CDR3 sequence is 12 residues long. CDR1 is SQVTM, CDR2 ANQGSEA, per germline. V lost 7 bases, J lost 0 bases, and 10 bases lay in between. CDR3 nucleotides: TGCAGCGCTGGGGGAATCTCCTACGAGCAGTACTTC. It yields the protein CSAGGISYEQYF.

CDR3 DNA: TGTGCCAGCACCCCTTCGTGGCTATTACCCACAGATACGCAGTATTTT. It specifies CASTPSWLLPTDTQYF. V and J are TRBV3-1 and TRBJ2-3; D call uncertain. Between the trimmed V and J ends, which lost 7 bases and 2 bases, there was a span of 19 bases. CDR1 is LGHDT and CDR2 is YNNKEL in the germline V gene (reference sequence). CDR3 length: 16 residues.

The chain has TRBV7-9 and TRBJ2-7; weak D call: TRBD1 (5 bases). The CDR3 runs 15 residues. The germline V and J ends were trimmed by 1 base and 3 bases, with 13 bases remaining between them. Germline lookup yields CDR1 SEHNR and CDR2 FQNEAQ (reference sequence). CDR3 nucleotides: TGTGCCAGCAGCTTAGTGGCAGGGAAAGACTACGAGCAGTACTTC. This codes for CASSLVAGKDYEQYF.

A few counts support this clonotype. V and J are TRBV24-1 and TRBJ2-7; 9 bases line up with TRBD2. V shed 2 bases, J shed 3 bases, and the junction held 7 bases outside the gene matches. The length of the CDR3 is 16 residues. From germline, CDR1 is KGHDR and CDR2 SFDVKD. CDR3 bases: TGTGCCACCAGTGATTCCGGACTAGCGTGGGTCTACGAGCAGTACTTC. The encoded protein is CATSDSGLAWVYEQYF.

The V gene is TRBV7-2, the J gene TRBJ2-7, with 10 nucleotides matching TRBD2. In germline, CDR1 is SGHTA, CDR2 FQGNSA. This CDR3 has 16 residues. V lost 7 bases and J lost 2; bases outside the gene matches: 11. The DNA for the CDR3 is TGTGCCAGCAACGCCAAAGCGGGAGGGGGGACCTACGAGCAGTACTTC. Protein product: CASNAKAGGGTYEQYF.

This clonotype has just a few counts. V gene TRBV7-2 combines with J gene TRBJ2-7; TRBD2 agrees at 8 bases. Losses at the gene ends were 4 bases for V and 0 bases for J; bases not matched to a gene: 5. This CDR3 region has 15 residues. The germline gives CDR1 SGHTA, CDR2 FQGNSA. This CDR3 is CASSYSGTSSYEQYF. The CDR3 nucleotides read TGTGCCAGCAGCTATAGCGGGACCAGCTCCTACGAGCAGTACTTC.

In this sample, this clonotype turned up many times. The rearrangement joins TRBV20-1 to TRBJ2-2; D not certain. Germline V lookup: CDR1 DFQATT, CDR2 SNEGSKA (reference sequence). V lost 2 bases, J lost 4 bases, and 5 bases lay in between. This CDR3 has 12 residues. CDR3 nucleotide sequence: TGCAGTGCTAGATCCGGCACCGGGGAGCTGTTTTTT. Protein: CSARSGTGELFF.

The V call is TRBV7-2, the J call TRBJ2-6, with TRBD2 matching 9 bases. CDR3 size: 19 residues. The germline gives CDR1 SGHTA, CDR2 FQGNSA. With V trimmed by 1 base and J by 0 bases, 7 bases remained unmatched. For the CDR3, the DNA is TGTGCCAGCAGCTTAGTCGGGCTAGCGGGACCCTCTGGGGCCAACGTCCTGACTTTC. It translates to CASSLVGLAGPSGANVLTF. Based on the CDR3 plus reference TRBV7-2 and TRBJ2-6, the full variable domain is GAGVSQSPSNKVTEKGKDVELRCDPISGHTALYWYRQSLGQGLEFLIYFQGNSAPDKSGLPSDRFSAERTGGSVSTLTIQRTQQEDSAVYLCASSLVGLAGPSGANVLTFGAGSRLTVL.

This chain uses TRBV12-3 or TRBV12-4 with TRBJ1-5, with D maybe TRBD1 (5 bases). This CDR3 has 15 amino acids. The V end was cut by 5 bases, the J end by 5 bases, with 16 bases between. CDR3 coding DNA: TGTGCCAGCAGTCTGGACCCGGGGCCTCATCAGCCCCAGCATTTT. This translates into CASSLDPGPHQPQHF.

V gene TRBV5-1 combines with J gene TRBJ2-1; possibly TRBD2 for D (6 bases). The V and J ends lost 0 bases and 8 bases respectively, with 12 bases between them. The germline CDR1 and CDR2 sequences are SGHRS and YFSETQ. The CDR3 covers 14 residues. In DNA, the CDR3 is TGCGCCAGCAGCTTGGTCACCTCGGGGGATGAGCAGTTCTTC. Encoded protein: CASSLVTSGDEQFF. Complete variable domain (other parts from reference TRBV5-1 and TRBJ2-1): KAGVTQTPRYLIKTRGQQVTLSCSPISGHRSVSWYQQTPGQGLQFLFEYFSETQRNKGNFPGRFSGRQFSNSRSEMNVSTLELGDSALYLCASSLVTSGDEQFFGPGTRLTVL.

Many counts were recorded for this clonotype. The chain is built from TRBV7-3 and TRBJ2-1, with 8 bases identical to TRBD2. In germline, CDR1 is SGHTA, CDR2 FQGTGA. The CDR3 length is 16 residues. The J segment lost 10 bases and the V segment lost 5 bases, leaving 16 bases of the junction unmatched. The CDR3 protein is CASSALTGGPRREQFF. The CDR3 DNA reads as TGTGCCAGCAGCGCTTTAACGGGAGGGCCGAGGCGAGAGCAGTTCTTC.

The chain joins TRBV12-3 or TRBV12-4 to TRBJ2-3, with no clear D. The CDR3 totals 14 residues. V lost 4 bases and J lost 6, with 14 bases in between. CDR3 in amino acids: CASSSSWGRDTQYF. Here the CDR3 DNA reads TGTGCCAGCAGTTCCTCCTGGGGTAGGGATACGCAGTATTTT.

The gene calls are TRBV27 and TRBJ2-5; D is tentatively TRBD1 or TRBD2 (7 bases each). V lost 2 bases, J lost 4 bases, and 29 bases lay in between. This CDR3 is 20 amino acids long. Germline values: CDR1 MNHEY, CDR2 SMNVEV (reference sequence). CDR3 protein: CASSLVPRLYGPGGGETQYF. The CDR3 DNA is TGTGCCAGCAGTTTAGTTCCAAGACTCTACGGCCCAGGGGGGGGAGAGACCCAGTACTTC.

Concerning this clonotype: An end of the junction differs from the germline gene, which may be a read error. The V gene is TRBV7-9, the J gene TRBJ2-1, with 8 nucleotides matching TRBD2. CDR3 length: 15 amino acids. CDR1 is SEHNR and CDR2 is FQNEAQ in the germline V gene (reference sequence). The CDR3, as DNA: TGTGCCAGCAGCCACAGGACTAGCTCCCACAATGAGCAGTTCTTC. Translation gives CASSHRTSSHNEQFF.

This clonotype occurred a few times. The rearrangement joins TRBV5-6 to TRBJ2-7; D not certain. The CDR3 loop spans 13 amino acids. V dropped 2 bases and J dropped 7 bases, with 13 bases sitting between them. Germline V gene data show CDR1 as SGHDT and CDR2 as YYEEEE. The chain's CDR3 is CASSFGSPTEQYF. CDR3 bases: TGTGCCAGCAGCTTCGGATCCCCAACGGAGCAGTACTTC.

This rearrangement joins TRBV15 to TRBJ1-4; perhaps TRBD1 as D (5 bases). From germline, CDR1 is LNHNV and CDR2 YYDKDF (reference sequence). Between the trimmed V and J ends, which lost 5 bases and 7 bases, there was a span of 17 bases. CDR3 length: 15 residues. CDR3 coding DNA: TGTGCCACCAGCTTGGGGGAGGGGCGAGTTGAAAAACTGTTTTTT. It encodes CATSLGEGRVEKLFF.

This clonotype was seen more than once but under ten times. The rearrangement uses TRBV12-3 or TRBV12-4 and TRBJ2-5; D is ambiguous. This CDR3 is built from 13 residues. Trimming left V 7 bases short and J 5 bases short, with 14 bases between. As DNA, the CDR3 is TGTGCCAGCACCGACGGTCGGTTGGAGACCCAGTACTTC. Encoded protein: CASTDGRLETQYF.

V and J are TRBV12-3 or TRBV12-4 and TRBJ2-1, with TRBD1 as a possible D gene (5 bases). This CDR3 contains 20 residues. The germline V and J ends were trimmed by 7 bases and 0 bases, with 28 bases remaining between them. The CDR3 sequence is CASTTTDSPRDQGSYNEQFF. In DNA, the CDR3 is TGTGCCAGCACTACGACAGATAGCCCCAGGGATCAGGGCTCCTACAATGAGCAGTTCTTC.

This clonotype was recorded a few times. The rearrangement joins TRBV20-1 to TRBJ2-1, with TRBD2 matching over 8 bases. The CDR3 length is 14 residues. Germline V gives CDR1 DFQATT, CDR2 SNEGSKA (reference sequence). V shed 4 bases and J 0 bases; nucleotides not matched to a gene: 2. The CDR3 DNA is TGCAGTGCTAATAGCGGGACCTCCTACAATGAGCAGTTCTTC. Residues: CSANSGTSYNEQFF.

V is TRBV29-1 and J is TRBJ1-1; D possibly corresponds to TRBD1 (6 bases). The CDR3 loop spans 14 amino acids. V lost 4 bases, J lost 5 bases, and 17 bases lay in between. Germline CDR1 and CDR2: SQVTM and ANQGSEA. CDR3 sequence (DNA): TGCAGCGTTGGGGGTAGGGGGGGTGGGACTGAAGCTTTCTTT. Protein sequence: CSVGGRGGGTEAFF.

The rearrangement links TRBV4-3 to TRBJ2-7, with D possibly TRBD2 on 6 matching bases. The ends were cut back, 3 bases at V and 1 base at J, with 7 bases in the middle. Per the germline V gene, CDR1 is LGHNA and CDR2 is YSLEER. The CDR3 consists of 13 residues. The CDR3 DNA sequence: TGCGCCAGCAGCCAGGGGACTTCCTACGAGCAGTACTTC. This codes for CASSQGTSYEQYF.

This chain uses TRBV6-5 with TRBJ2-5; the D gene could be TRBD1 or TRBD2 (5 bases each). V lost 2 bases and J lost 5, with 12 bases in between. The CDR3 runs 14 residues. Germline V gene sequence: CDR1 MNHEY, CDR2 SVGAGI. The CDR3 is CASSYAGTQETQYF. CDR3 nucleotides: TGTGCCAGCAGTTACGCAGGGACCCAGGAGACCCAGTACTTC.